Each of the 20 T cell receptor beta chains below was sequenced from the same sample in a study of cytomegalovirus exposure and HLA in healthy donors (TCRdb year 2017). The library was generated by the immunoSEQ multiplex PCR assay. The immuneACCESS repertoire file appears here via TCRdb, limited to in-frame rearrangements. These files lack a portion of the clones; in checked studies, under half of the deficit traces to unresolved V genes, and the cause of the others is not known. In all, the sample holds more than 300,000 clones, and roughly 85% of those were seen once. Under 0.85% of the sample goes to the ten largest clones. Sequenced: PBMCs. These TCRs come from a woman under 30 in good health and CMV-seronegative.

This clone has more than one count but fewer than ten. The V call is TRBV9, the J call TRBJ2-1; 9 nucleotides agree with TRBD1. The CDR3 is 15 amino acids. Germline V lookup: CDR1 SGDLS, CDR2 YYNGEE. V was pared by 3 bases and J by 0 bases, with 1 base of the junction left unmatched. The CDR3 region has the DNA TGTGCCAGCAGCGCGGGACAGGGCTCCTACAATGAGCAGTTCTTC. Translated: CASSAGQGSYNEQFF.

The V gene is TRBV28, the J gene TRBJ2-2; D is perhaps TRBD1 (6 bases). The V end was cut by 6 bases, the J end by 1 base, with 6 bases between. Germline CDR1 and CDR2: MDHEN and SYDVKM. The CDR3 is made up of 13 amino acids. CDR3 DNA sequence: TGTGCCAGCAGAGGGGGGAACACCGGGGAGCTGTTTTTT. Encoded protein: CASRGGNTGELFF.

V is TRBV5-6 and J is TRBJ2-1, with 9 nucleotides matching TRBD1. The germline CDR1 and CDR2 sequences are SGHDT and YYEEEE. With V trimmed by 3 bases and J by 5 bases, 3 bases remained unmatched. CDR3 size: 14 residues. CDR3 DNA: TGTGCCAGCAGCTCGGGACAGGGACACAATGAGCAGTTCTTC. This encodes CASSSGQGHNEQFF.

This chain links TRBV19 with TRBJ2-7, with D possibly being TRBD2 (7 bases). Germline CDR1 is LNHDA and CDR2 is SQIVND (reference sequence). The CDR3 spans 14 residues. V was shortened by 6 bases and J by 2 bases, with 14 bases between the two germline ends. In DNA, the CDR3 is TGTGCCAGTAGCCTGGCGGGGGCGCCCTACGAGCAGTACTTC. This gives the protein CASSLAGAPYEQYF.

V is TRBV2 and J is TRBJ2-1, with 10 bases lining up with TRBD1. Germline-derived CDR1 and CDR2 are SNHLY and FYNNEI. J gave up 9 bases and V 6 bases, and 8 bases lay outside the gene matches. CDR3 size: 14 residues. The CDR3 spells CASRQPGQGLEQFF. In DNA form, the CDR3 reads TGTGCCAGCAGGCAACCGGGACAGGGGCTTGAGCAGTTCTTC.

The V gene is TRBV5-1, the J gene TRBJ2-1, with 7 bases fitting TRBD1. CDR1 is SGHRS and CDR2 is YFSETQ in the germline V gene. The CDR3 runs 13 residues. V trimming: 5 bases; J trimming: 2 bases; junction bases outside the gene matches: 1. CDR3 residues: CASRDRAYNEQFF. The CDR3 DNA reads TGCGCCAGCAGAGACAGGGCCTACAATGAGCAGTTCTTC.

The CDR3 DNA follows: TGTGCCAGCAGCCCCCACCAGGGGCCCTACGAGCAGTACTTC. It is translated as CASSPHQGPYEQYF. This chain joins TRBV7-2 and TRBJ2-7, with D possibly TRBD1 on 6 matching bases. Trimming took 5 bases from V and 2 from J, leaving 13 bases between them. From germline, CDR1 is SGHTA and CDR2 FQGNSA. This CDR3 has 14 amino acids.

In DNA form, the CDR3 reads TGCAGCGTTGATGGGCGGGGGCCTTACAATGAGCAGTTCTTC. This encodes CSVDGRGPYNEQFF. The chain links TRBV29-1 to TRBJ2-1, with D tentatively TRBD2 (7 bases). Germline CDR1 SQVTM, CDR2 ANQGSEA. V was shortened by 3 bases and J by 4 bases, with 13 bases between the two germline ends. The length of the CDR3 is 14 residues.

The chain employs TRBV6-1 and TRBJ2-5, with 7 bases fitting TRBD2. This CDR3 is built from 13 residues. V shed 2 bases, J shed 5 bases, and the junction held 2 bases outside the gene matches. Germline V gives CDR1 MNHNS, CDR2 SASEGT. The CDR3 DNA is TGTGCCAGCAGTGAATGGGGGGGGGAGACCCAGTACTTC. Protein: CASSEWGGETQYF.

The chain links TRBV27 to TRBJ2-7; 8 positions match TRBD1. Germline loops: CDR1 MNHEY, CDR2 SMNVEV (reference sequence). After removal of 2 bases from V and 0 bases from J, the junction contained 9 bases not matched to a gene. The CDR3 has 17 amino acids. CDR3 region: CASSLRRQGWLSYEQYF. CDR3 nucleotides: TGTGCCAGCAGTTTACGCCGACAGGGGTGGCTCTCCTACGAGCAGTACTTC.

This sequence joins TRBV5-1 and TRBJ2-6, with 9 bases lining up with TRBD1. The V segment lost 0 bases and the J segment 1 base; nucleotides outside the gene matches: 5. Germline loops: CDR1 SGHRS, CDR2 YFSETQ. The CDR3 is 18 amino acids. The CDR3 sequence: CASSLAGGQGSGANVLTF. The CDR3 nucleotides are TGCGCCAGCAGCTTGGCCGGGGGACAGGGTTCTGGGGCCAACGTCCTGACTTTC.

The chain has TRBV6-5 and TRBJ2-1; TRBD1 is a possible D gene (6 bases). V lost 2 bases and J lost 6, with 14 bases in between. CDR3 length: 15 residues. Germline-derived CDR1 and CDR2 are MNHEY and SVGAGI. The CDR3 protein is CASSYQETGSNEQFF. The DNA of the CDR3 is TGTGCCAGCAGTTACCAGGAAACAGGGAGCAATGAGCAGTTCTTC.

The gene calls are TRBV7-3 and TRBJ2-2; D may be TRBD2 (6 bases). Germline assignment: CDR1 SGHTA and CDR2 FQGTGA. Deletions cut 1 base from V and 7 bases from J, with 13 bases between. The CDR3 has 15 amino acids. For the CDR3, the DNA is TGTGCCAGCAGCTTAAGCGGGATAGAGGGCGGGGAGCTGTTTTTT. As protein: CASSLSGIEGGELFF.

The rearrangement links TRBV4-3 to TRBJ1-2; 7 bases match TRBD1. Per the germline V gene, CDR1 is LGHNA and CDR2 is YSLEER. Trimming at V came to 0 bases and at J to 5 bases, leaving 6 bases not matched to a gene. The CDR3 contains 15 residues. In nucleotides, the CDR3 is TGCGCCAGCAGCCAAGACGAGGGGGCGCGTTATGGCTACACCTTC. It encodes CASSQDEGARYGYTF.

The chain combines TRBV30 with TRBJ1-1; 7 positions agree with TRBD1. The CDR3 has 11 amino acids. V lost 8 bases to trimming and J lost 1 base; unmatched junction nucleotides: 1. CDR1 is GTSNPN and CDR2 is SVGIG in the germline V gene (reference sequence). CDR3 region: CAGTENTEAFF. In DNA, the CDR3 is TGTGCCGGGACAGAGAACACTGAAGCTTTCTTT. Drawing the rest from reference TRBV30 and TRBJ1-1, the complete variable domain is SQTIHQWPATLVQPVGSPLSLECTVEGTSNPNLYWYRQAAGRGLQLLFYSVGIGQISSEVPQNLSASRPQDRQFILSSKKLLLSDSGFYLCAGTENTEAFFGQGTRLTVV.

This chain joins TRBV6-5 and TRBJ2-7; 7 nucleotides match TRBD2. The CDR3 contains 15 residues. The J segment lost 3 bases and the V segment lost 4 bases, leaving 9 bases of the junction unmatched. Germline V gene lookup returns CDR1 MNHEY and CDR2 SVGAGI. CDR3 protein: CASSFASGKFYEQYF. CDR3 nucleotides: TGTGCCAGCAGTTTTGCTAGCGGAAAATTCTACGAGCAGTACTTC.

The chain carries TRBV5-1 and TRBJ2-7; D remains ambiguous. The CDR3 is 12 amino acids. Germline V gene sequence: CDR1 SGHRS, CDR2 YFSETQ. Trimming shortened V by 5 bases and J by 3 bases, and 9 bases separated the two germline ends. CDR3 sequence reads: CASSGQDYEQYF. The DNA of the CDR3 is TGCGCCAGCAGTGGTCAGGACTACGAGCAGTACTTC.

V and J are TRBV29-1 and TRBJ1-4; 8 positions agree with TRBD1. CDR1 is SQVTM, CDR2 ANQGSEA, per germline. The CDR3 runs to 14 residues. J gave up 5 bases and V 7 bases, and 9 bases lay outside the gene matches. The CDR3 loop is CSAYTGGVNEKLFF. The CDR3 DNA reads TGCAGCGCTTATACAGGGGGGGTGAATGAAAAACTGTTTTTT.

The chain has TRBV18 and TRBJ2-1, with D perhaps TRBD1 (6 bases). CDR3 size: 13 residues. The germline gives CDR1 KGHSH, CDR2 LQKENI. Trimming stripped 3 bases from V and 9 bases from J, with 12 bases between. The CDR3 region is CASSPLQGIEQFF. As DNA, the CDR3 is TGTGCCAGCTCACCCCTACAGGGAATTGAGCAGTTCTTC.

V and J are TRBV7-9 and TRBJ1-1; tentative D call: TRBD1 (6 bases). CDR1 is SEHNR, CDR2 FQNEAQ, per germline (reference sequence). V was pared by 1 base and J by 1 base, with 10 bases between. This CDR3 has 15 amino acids. CDR3 sequence reads: CASSLVTGRNTEAFF. The CDR3 nucleotides read TGTGCCAGCAGCTTAGTTACAGGGCGGAACACTGAAGCTTTCTTT.